This TCR beta chain stems from a study of preoperative IRX-2 immunotherapy in early breast cancer. Treatment defined: preoperative locoregional IRX-2 cytokine immunotherapy. The CDR3 covers 15 residues. CDR1 and CDR2 (germline): MNHNS, SASEGT. Deletions cut 7 bases from V and 1 base from J, with 13 bases between. Repertoires were generated with immunoSEQ multiplex PCR, while TCRdb's copy carries only in-frame clones and drops some. The sample contains fewer than 25,000 clones, about 87% of which appear only once. The receptor comes from a human donor with breast cancer. The material was tumor tissue, obtained after IRX-2 immunotherapy. The rearrangement joins TRBV6-1 to TRBJ2-2; D is uncertain. The CDR3 DNA reads TGTGCCAGCAACCGAAAGGACGGGAACACCGGGGAGCTGTTTTTT. This codes for CASNRKDGNTGELFF.